The rows below give T cell receptor beta chains drawn from one sample of a study of identical twins. Via MiXCR, TCRdb re-called the 5' RACE reads, giving one row per CDR3 protein. This sample has 400,000 to 550,000 distinct CDR3 sequences, with less than 25% found just once. These same data were also listed under a study on T cells expressing NK-cell markers.

Sequencing input: CD4+ T cells sorted from blood. The receptors shown here come from a woman between 18 and 30 years old in good health. Both conserved end residues are part of each CDR3. D genes are given only for firm matches. Size tells how often a clone was seen (once, few, many) or the class of an expanded clone, and some rows leave it out.

TRBJ2-1	-	TRBV6-1	few	CASRGVPYNEQFF	TGTGCCAGCAGGGGGGTTCCCTACAATGAGCAGTTCTTC
TRBJ2-5	TRBD1	TRBV7-9	-	CASSPPRDRGRETQYF	TGTGCCAGCAGCCCCCCCCGGGACAGGGGACGAGAGACCCAGTACTTC
TRBJ1-1	-	TRBV5-1	-	CASTRDVNTEAFF	TGCGCCAGCACCCGGGACGTGAACACTGAAGCTTTCTTT
TRBJ2-1	-	TRBV9	-	CASSVEGDSYNEQFF	TGTGCCAGCAGCGTAGAGGGGGACTCCTACAATGAGCAGTTCTTC
TRBJ2-2	TRBD2	TRBV20-1	-	CSASGLAENTGELFF	TGCAGTGCCTCGGGACTAGCGGAAAACACCGGGGAGCTGTTTTTT
TRBJ1-1	-	TRBV29-1	-	CSVALGAFEAFF	TGCAGCGTTGCGTTGGGGGCGTTTGAAGCTTTCTTT
TRBJ1-3	-	TRBV20-1	few	CSDPWEVLSGNTIYF	TGCAGTGACCCTTGGGAGGTCCTCTCTGGAAACACCATATATTTT
TRBJ2-1	-	TRBV20-1	few	CSAITYNEQFF	TGCAGTGCTATTACATACAATGAGCAGTTCTTC
TRBJ2-6	-	TRBV7-2	few	CASSLAAVKAGANVLTF	TGTGCCAGCAGCTTAGCGGCAGTTAAGGCCGGGGCCAACGTCCTGACTTTC
TRBJ2-7	TRBD2	TRBV27	-	CASRSPSGVASYEQYF	TGTGCCAGCAGATCCCCTAGCGGGGTGGCCTCCTACGAGCAGTACTTC
TRBJ1-2	TRBD1	TRBV5-1	many	CASSLRRQGAGGYTF	TGCGCCAGCAGCTTAAGAAGACAGGGGGCAGGTGGCTACACCTTC
TRBJ2-7	TRBD2	TRBV27	-	CASRRSGMGIWEQYF	TGTGCCAGCAGGAGGAGCGGGATGGGGATATGGGAGCAGTACTTC
TRBJ2-1	TRBD1	TRBV20-1	-	CSANPGTGGRQFF	TGCAGTGCTAACCCCGGGACAGGGGGCCGGCAGTTCTTC
TRBJ2-1	TRBD2	TRBV6-4	few	CASSDSATGTSGTKQFF	TGTGCCAGCAGTGACTCTGCCACCGGGACTAGCGGCACTAAGCAGTTCTTC
TRBJ1-2	TRBD1	TRBV4-3	few	CASSQDQGTVDYGYTF	TGCGCCAGCAGCCAAGATCAAGGGACAGTAGACTATGGCTACACCTTC
TRBJ2-2	TRBD2	TRBV5-6	-	CASSTWTSAVTGELFF	TGTGCCAGCAGCACCTGGACTAGCGCGGTCACCGGGGAGCTGTTTTTT
TRBJ1-2	-	TRBV10-3	many	CAIRPTDNYGYTF	TGTGCCATCAGACCGACGGACAACTATGGCTACACCTTC
TRBJ2-1	-	TRBV6-5	many	CASSYSKSSYNEQFF	TGTGCCAGCAGTTACTCGAAGTCCTCCTACAATGAGCAGTTCTTC
TRBJ1-1	-	TRBV4-1	-	CASQGLLKNTEAFF	TGCGCCAGCCAAGGGTTGTTAAAGAACACTGAAGCTTTCTTT
TRBJ2-3	-	TRBV20-1	-	CSARDGAGRTDTQYF	TGCAGTGCTAGAGACGGAGCGGGCCGCACAGATACGCAGTATTTT
TRBJ1-2	-	TRBV12-3/TRBV12-4	-	CASSLAVGRKGYTF	TGTGCCAGCAGTTTAGCGGTGGGGCGGAAAGGCTACACCTTC
TRBJ2-5	-	TRBV7-2	once	CASSFGGFVAETQYF	TGTGCCAGCAGCTTCGGTGGTTTCGTTGCTGAGACCCAGTACTTC
TRBJ2-7	-	TRBV20-1	few	CSAGNRMGSYEQYF	TGCAGTGCTGGGAATCGGATGGGGAGCTACGAGCAGTACTTC
TRBJ2-7	-	TRBV4-2	-	CASSQEGQYSHEQYF	TGTGCCAGCAGCCAGGAGGGACAGTACTCACACGAGCAGTACTTC
TRBJ2-7	-	TRBV6-6	few	CASSPGQHYEQYF	TGTGCCAGCAGCCCGGGACAACACTACGAGCAGTACTTC
TRBJ2-2	-	TRBV11-2	-	CASSFFGPGTGELFF	TGTGCCAGCAGCTTTTTTGGGCCAGGCACCGGGGAGCTGTTTTTT
TRBJ2-1	-	TRBV5-6	many	CASSHPAGLNEQFF	TGTGCCAGCAGCCATCCGGCGGGGCTCAATGAGCAGTTCTTC
TRBJ1-1	TRBD1	TRBV20-1	-	CSARGQGIWDTEAFF	TGCAGTGCCCGAGGACAGGGGATCTGGGACACTGAAGCTTTCTTT
TRBJ1-1	-	TRBV29-1	many	CSASGQVNTEAFF	TGCAGCGCCTCTGGGCAGGTGAACACTGAAGCTTTCTTT
TRBJ2-3	-	TRBV12-3/TRBV12-4	-	CAIKTLTPVGTDTQYF	TGTGCCATCAAAACCCTGACGCCGGTCGGCACAGATACGCAGTATTTT
TRBJ2-7	TRBD1	TRBV9	-	CASSVGQDRGRQYF	TGTGCCAGCAGCGTAGGTCAGGACAGGGGCCGGCAGTACTTC
TRBJ1-2	-	TRBV29-1	-	CSVAGQGSRGYTF	TGCAGCGTTGCGGGGCAGGGCTCTCGTGGCTACACCTTC
TRBJ2-1	TRBD2	TRBV12-3/TRBV12-4	-	CASRGGDMYSNEQFF	TGTGCCAGCCGGGGAGGGGATATGTATAGCAATGAGCAGTTCTTC
TRBJ1-4	-	TRBV5-1	-	CASSLVGGTEELFF	TGCGCCAGCAGCTTGGTGGGGGGTACCGAGGAACTGTTTTTT
TRBJ1-2	-	TRBV12-3/TRBV12-4	-	CASSLQGWDYGYTF	TGTGCCAGCAGTTTACAGGGATGGGACTATGGCTACACCTTC
TRBJ2-3	-	TRBV25-1	many	CASSAGGTDTQYF	TGTGCCAGCAGTGCGGGGGGCACAGATACGCAGTATTTT
TRBJ2-5	-	TRBV5-6	-	CASKPQGNQETQYF	TGTGCCAGCAAACCGCAGGGTAACCAAGAGACCCAGTACTTC
TRBJ2-7	-	TRBV6-2/TRBV6-3	-	CASREGLSPYEQYF	TGTGCCAGCAGAGAGGGACTTTCTCCCTACGAGCAGTACTTC
TRBJ2-7	TRBD2	TRBV20-1	-	CSAYSGGANYEQYF	TGCAGTGCCTATAGCGGGGGAGCTAATTACGAGCAGTACTTC
TRBJ2-5	-	TRBV20-1	-	CSAPTAGKETQYF	TGCAGTGCCCCAACGGCGGGGAAAGAGACCCAGTACTTC
TRBJ1-1	-	TRBV7-2	-	CASSLGGPQYTEAFF	TGTGCCAGCAGCTTAGGGGGACCCCAATACACTGAAGCTTTCTTT
TRBJ2-7	TRBD2	TRBV10-3	few	CAISREGHEQYF	TGTGCCATCAGTAGGGAGGGTCACGAGCAGTACTTC
TRBJ2-7	TRBD1	TRBV10-3	few	CAISGTASPYEQYF	TGTGCCATCAGCGGGACAGCTTCTCCCTACGAGCAGTACTTC
TRBJ2-1	TRBD2	TRBV9	-	CASSEGTSGGALPWEQFF	TGTGCCAGCAGCGAGGGGACTAGCGGGGGGGCCCTACCATGGGAGCAGTTCTTC
TRBJ2-2	-	TRBV7-6	few	CASSLEAGGSSVGELFF	TGTGCCAGCAGCTTAGAAGCCGGGGGTTCTAGCGTCGGGGAGCTGTTTTTT
TRBJ2-1	TRBD2	TRBV29-1	few	CSVAAGPLYNEQFF	TGCAGCGTTGCAGCGGGACCTTTATACAATGAGCAGTTCTTC
TRBJ1-2	-	TRBV19	-	CASSIDGPVYGYTF	TGTGCCAGTAGTATAGACGGGCCCGTCTATGGCTACACCTTC
TRBJ1-5	-	TRBV20-1	-	CSARRSQGNQPQHF	TGCAGTGCTAGAAGGTCGCAGGGGAATCAGCCCCAGCATTTT